This TCR beta chain is drawn from a study of Tregs in tolerant kidney transplant recipients. General study findings and limits: Expanding Tregs on activated donor B cells appeared to best identify donor-specific TCRbeta clones.

Profiled with immunoSEQ multiplex PCR; TCRdb holds only in-frame clones, not every one. This sample has tens of thousands of clones, with 80% to 95% found just once. Mixed chimerism was transient after nonmyeloablative marrow transplants from related graft donors. Thawed PBMCs were FACS-sorted into unstimulated CD4+CD25+CD127- regulatory T cells, CD4+CD25- non-regulatory cells, CD4 and CD8 cells. V was shortened by 4 bases and J by 4 bases, with 11 bases between the two germline ends. The CDR3 has 13 amino acids. CDR1 is SGHKS and CDR2 is YYEKEE in the germline V gene (reference sequence). As for this clone: Its target is not known.

The chain couples TRBV5-5 to TRBJ1-2; D gene unclear. This clonotype was sampled from a human patient who received a combined kidney and bone marrow transplant. The graft donor may have given rise to some T cells. The specimen comprised CD4+ T cells from blood (PBMCs), sampled 12 months after the transplant. CDR3 in amino acids: CASSRITGYGYTF. The CDR3 bases are TGTGCCAGCAGCCGGATAACGGGCTATGGCTACACCTTC.